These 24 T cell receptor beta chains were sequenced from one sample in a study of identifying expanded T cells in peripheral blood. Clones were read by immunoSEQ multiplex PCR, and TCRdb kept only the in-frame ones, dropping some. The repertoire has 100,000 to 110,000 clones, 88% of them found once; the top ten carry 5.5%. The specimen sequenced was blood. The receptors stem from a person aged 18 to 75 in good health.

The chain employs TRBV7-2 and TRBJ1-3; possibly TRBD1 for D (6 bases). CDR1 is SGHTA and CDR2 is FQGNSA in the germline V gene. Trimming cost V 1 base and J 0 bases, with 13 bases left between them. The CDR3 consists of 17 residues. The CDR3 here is CASSLGWGPLSGNTIYF. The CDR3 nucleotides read TGTGCCAGCAGCTTAGGTTGGGGGCCGCTCTCTGGAAACACCATATATTTT.

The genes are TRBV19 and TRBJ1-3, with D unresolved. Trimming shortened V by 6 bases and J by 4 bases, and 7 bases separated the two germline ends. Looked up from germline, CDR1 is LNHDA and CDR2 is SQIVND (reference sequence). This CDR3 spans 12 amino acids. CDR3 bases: TGTGCCAGTAGGCGGTTCGGAAACACCATATATTTT. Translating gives CASRRFGNTIYF.

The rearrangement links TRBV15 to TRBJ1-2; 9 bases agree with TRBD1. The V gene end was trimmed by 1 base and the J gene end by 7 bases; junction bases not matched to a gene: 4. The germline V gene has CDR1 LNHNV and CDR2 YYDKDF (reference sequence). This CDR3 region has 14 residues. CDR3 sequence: CATSRGDRVAGYTF. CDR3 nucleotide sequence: TGTGCCACCAGCAGAGGGGACAGGGTCGCTGGCTACACCTTC.

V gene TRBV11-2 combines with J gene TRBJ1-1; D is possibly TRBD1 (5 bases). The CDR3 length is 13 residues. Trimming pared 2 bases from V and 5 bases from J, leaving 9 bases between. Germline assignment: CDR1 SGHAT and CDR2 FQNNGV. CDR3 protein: CASSLMQGTEAFF. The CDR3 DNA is TGTGCCAGCAGCTTAATGCAGGGTACTGAAGCTTTCTTT. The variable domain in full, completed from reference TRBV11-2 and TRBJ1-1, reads EAGVAQSPRYKIIEKRQSVAFWCNPISGHATLYWYQQILGQGPKLLIQFQNNGVVDDSQLPKDRFSAERLKGVDSTLKIQPAKLEDSAVYLCASSLMQGTEAFFGQGTRLTVV.

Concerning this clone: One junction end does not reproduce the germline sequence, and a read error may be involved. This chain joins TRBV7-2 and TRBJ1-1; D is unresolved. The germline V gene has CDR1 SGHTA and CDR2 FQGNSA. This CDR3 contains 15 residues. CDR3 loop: CASNPTPSSNTEAFF. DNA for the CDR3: TGCGCCAGTAACCCTACCCCATCGTCGAACACTGAAGCTTTCTTT.

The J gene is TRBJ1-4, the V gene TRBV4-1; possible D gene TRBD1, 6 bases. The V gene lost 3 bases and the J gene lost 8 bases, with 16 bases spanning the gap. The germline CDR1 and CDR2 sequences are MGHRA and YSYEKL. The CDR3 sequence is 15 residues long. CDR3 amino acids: CASSQPGVGHEKLFF. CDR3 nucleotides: TGCGCCAGCAGCCAGCCAGGGGTCGGTCACGAAAAACTGTTTTTT.

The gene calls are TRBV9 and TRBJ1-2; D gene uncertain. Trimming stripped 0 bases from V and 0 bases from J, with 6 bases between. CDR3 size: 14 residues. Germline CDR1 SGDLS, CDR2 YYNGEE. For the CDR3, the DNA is TGTGCCAGCAGCGTAGCCTGGGCTAACTATGGCTACACCTTC. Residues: CASSVAWANYGYTF. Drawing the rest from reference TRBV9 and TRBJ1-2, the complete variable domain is DSGVTQTPKHLITATGQRVTLRCSPRSGDLSVYWYQQSLDQGLQFLIQYYNGEERAKGNILERFSAQQFPDLHSELNLSSLELGDSALYFCASSVAWANYGYTFGSGTRLTVV.

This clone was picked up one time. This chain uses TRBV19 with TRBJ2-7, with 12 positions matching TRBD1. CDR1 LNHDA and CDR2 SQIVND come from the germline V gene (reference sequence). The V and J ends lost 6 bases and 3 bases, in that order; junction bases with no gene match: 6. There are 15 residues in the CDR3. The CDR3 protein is CASSFGTGGFYEQYF. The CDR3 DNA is TGTGCCAGTAGCTTTGGGACAGGGGGCTTCTACGAGCAGTACTTC.

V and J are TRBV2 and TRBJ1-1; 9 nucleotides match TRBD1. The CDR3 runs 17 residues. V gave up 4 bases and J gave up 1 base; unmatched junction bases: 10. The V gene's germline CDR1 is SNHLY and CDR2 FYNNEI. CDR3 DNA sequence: TGTGCCAGCAGTGCCAGCCGGGACAGGGTGTCGAACACTGAAGCTTTCTTT. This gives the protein CASSASRDRVSNTEAFF.

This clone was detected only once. CDR3: CATSRGGTGGRGNQPQHF. CDR3 in DNA: TGTGCCACCAGCAGAGGGGGGACAGGGGGTAGGGGCAATCAGCCCCAGCATTTT. This chain joins TRBV15 and TRBJ1-5; TRBD1 agrees at 11 bases. Germline CDR1 is LNHNV and CDR2 is YYDKDF (reference sequence). Trimming removed 1 base from V and 2 bases from J; junction bases left unmatched: 7. The CDR3 is 18 amino acids.

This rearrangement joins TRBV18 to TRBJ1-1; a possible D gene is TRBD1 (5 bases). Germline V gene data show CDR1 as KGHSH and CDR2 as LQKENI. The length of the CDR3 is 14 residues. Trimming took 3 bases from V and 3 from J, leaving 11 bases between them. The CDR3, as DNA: TGTGCCAGCTCACCCTTCAGAGGGGACACTGAAGCTTTCTTT. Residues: CASSPFRGDTEAFF.

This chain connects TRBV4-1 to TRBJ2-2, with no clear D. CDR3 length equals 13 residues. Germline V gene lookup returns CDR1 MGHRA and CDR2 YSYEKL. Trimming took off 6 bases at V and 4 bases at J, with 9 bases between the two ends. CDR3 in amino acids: CASSETGTGELFF. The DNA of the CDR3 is TGCGCCAGCAGTGAGACTGGCACCGGGGAGCTGTTTTTT.

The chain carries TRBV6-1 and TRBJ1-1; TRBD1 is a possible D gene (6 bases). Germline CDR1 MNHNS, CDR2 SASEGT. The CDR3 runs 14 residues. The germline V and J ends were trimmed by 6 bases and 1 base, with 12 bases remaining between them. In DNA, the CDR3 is TGTGCCAGCAGATTGACAGGTCAGAACACTGAAGCTTTCTTT. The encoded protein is CASRLTGQNTEAFF.

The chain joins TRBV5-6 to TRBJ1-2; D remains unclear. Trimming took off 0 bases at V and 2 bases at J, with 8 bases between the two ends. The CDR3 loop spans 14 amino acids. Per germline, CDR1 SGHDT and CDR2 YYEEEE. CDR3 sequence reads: CASSLVVANYGYTF. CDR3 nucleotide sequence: TGTGCCAGCAGCTTGGTGGTAGCAAACTATGGCTACACCTTC.

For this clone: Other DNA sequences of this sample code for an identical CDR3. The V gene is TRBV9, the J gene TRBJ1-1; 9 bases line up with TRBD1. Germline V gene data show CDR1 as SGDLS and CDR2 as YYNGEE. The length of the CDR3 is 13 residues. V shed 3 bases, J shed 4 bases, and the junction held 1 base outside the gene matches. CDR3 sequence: CASSATGGTEAFF. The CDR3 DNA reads TGTGCCAGCAGCGCGACAGGGGGCACTGAAGCTTTCTTT.

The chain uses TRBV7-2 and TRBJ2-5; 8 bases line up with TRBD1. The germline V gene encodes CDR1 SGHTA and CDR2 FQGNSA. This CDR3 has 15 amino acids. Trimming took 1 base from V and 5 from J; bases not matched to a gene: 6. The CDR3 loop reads CASSLGQGLFETQYF. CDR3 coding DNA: TGTGCCAGCAGCTTAGGACAGGGGTTGTTCGAGACCCAGTACTTC.

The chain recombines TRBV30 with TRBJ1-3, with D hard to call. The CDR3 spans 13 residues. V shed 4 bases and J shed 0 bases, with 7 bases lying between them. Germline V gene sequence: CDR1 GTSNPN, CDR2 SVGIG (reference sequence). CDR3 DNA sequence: TGTGCCTGGATGTTAGTCTCTGGAAACACCATATATTTT. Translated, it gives CAWMLVSGNTIYF.

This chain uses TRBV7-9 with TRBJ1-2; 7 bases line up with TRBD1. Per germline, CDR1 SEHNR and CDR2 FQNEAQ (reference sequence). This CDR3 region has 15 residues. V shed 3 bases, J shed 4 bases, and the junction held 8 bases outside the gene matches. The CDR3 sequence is CASSFAPGQSYGYTF. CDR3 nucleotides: TGTGCCAGCAGCTTTGCACCGGGACAGAGCTATGGCTACACCTTC.

The CDR3, as DNA: TGTGCCAGTAGTATAGCCAGGTTTAGCAATCAGCCCCAGCATTTT. Translated, it gives CASSIARFSNQPQHF. V usage is TRBV19 and J usage is TRBJ1-5; no clear D. CDR3 length: 15 residues. The V end was cut by 1 base, the J end by 0 bases, with 7 bases between. Per the germline V gene, CDR1 is LNHDA and CDR2 is SQIVND (reference sequence). The variable domain in full, completed from reference TRBV19 and TRBJ1-5, reads DGGITQSPKYLFRKEGQNVTLSCEQNLNHDAMYWYRQDPGQGLRLIYYSQIVNDFQKGDIAEGYSVSREKKESFPLTVTSAQKNPTAFYLCASSIARFSNQPQHFGDGTRLSIL.

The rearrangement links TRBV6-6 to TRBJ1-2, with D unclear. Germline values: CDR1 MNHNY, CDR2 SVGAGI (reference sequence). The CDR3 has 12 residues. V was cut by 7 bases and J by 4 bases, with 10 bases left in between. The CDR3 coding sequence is TGTGCCAGCAAGAGGGTAGGCTATGGCTACACCTTC. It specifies CASKRVGYGYTF.

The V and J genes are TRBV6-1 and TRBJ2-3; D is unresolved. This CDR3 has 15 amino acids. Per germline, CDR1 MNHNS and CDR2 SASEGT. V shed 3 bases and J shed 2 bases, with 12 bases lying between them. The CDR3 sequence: CASSDGVGITDTQYF. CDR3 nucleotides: TGTGCCAGCAGTGATGGGGTGGGTATCACAGATACGCAGTATTTT.

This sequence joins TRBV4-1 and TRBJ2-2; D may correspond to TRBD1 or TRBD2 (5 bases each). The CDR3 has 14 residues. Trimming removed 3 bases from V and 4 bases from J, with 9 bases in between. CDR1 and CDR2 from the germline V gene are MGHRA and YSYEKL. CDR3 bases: TGCGCCAGCAGCCAGAGGGACCTCACCGGGGAGCTGTTTTTT. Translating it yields CASSQRDLTGELFF.

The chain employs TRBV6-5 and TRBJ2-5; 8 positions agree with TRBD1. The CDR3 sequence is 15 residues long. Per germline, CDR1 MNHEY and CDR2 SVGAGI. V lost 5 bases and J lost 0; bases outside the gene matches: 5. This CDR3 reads CASSRTGRYQETQYF. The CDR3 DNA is TGTGCCAGCAGTCGGACAGGGAGGTACCAAGAGACCCAGTACTTC.

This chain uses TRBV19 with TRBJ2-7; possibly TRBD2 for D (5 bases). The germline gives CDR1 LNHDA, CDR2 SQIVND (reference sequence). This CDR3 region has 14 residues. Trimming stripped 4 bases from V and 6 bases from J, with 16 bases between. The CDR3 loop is CASSREIAPVEQYF. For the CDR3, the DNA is TGTGCCAGTAGTAGGGAGATAGCACCGGTCGAGCAGTACTTC.